The 14 T cell receptor beta chains below were found in one sample sequenced in a study of regulatory T cells in long-lasting Graves disease. The time point was: newly diagnosed GD, antithyroid drugs for less than 3 months. With RNA extracted from PBMCs as input, the TCR library was made. TCR beta libraries were built with iRepertoire HTBI primers and Arm-PCR of CDR3 regions. MiXCR, applied by TCRdb to the multiplex PCR reads, yields one record per CDR3 protein. The table shows under 400,000 distinct CDR3 sequences, with around 15% occurring only once. In addition, the sample was reused for a study of T cells in Graves' hyperthyroidism and ophthalmopathy.

The starting material was peripheral blood mononuclear cells (PBMCs), obtained at new diagnosis, from a patient treated with antithyroid drugs. These receptors came from a man aged 35-49 years with Graves disease.

This clonotype was seen ten or more times. The V gene is TRBV20-1, the J gene TRBJ2-2; 11 nucleotides line up with TRBD1. The CDR3 length is 14 residues. Germline values: CDR1 DFQATT, CDR2 SNEGSKA (reference sequence). V shed 3 bases, J shed 7 bases, and the junction held 4 bases outside the gene matches. The CDR3 loop is CSARPGTGGGELFF. CDR3 sequence (DNA): TGCAGTGCTAGGCCCGGGACAGGGGGCGGGGAGCTGTTTTTT.

Only one count was recorded for this clonotype. The conserved final phenylalanine or tryptophan is absent from the CDR3, which likely points to a read error. The gene calls are TRBV6-2 or TRBV6-3 and TRBJ2-1; no firm D call. V lost 0 bases to trimming and J lost 7 bases, with 13 bases between them. The CDR3 consists of 15 residues. Germline CDR1 and CDR2: MNHEY and SVGEGT. The CDR3 sequence is CASSYSSSLLNEQFL. DNA of the CDR3: TGTGCCAGCAGTTACTCGAGTAGTTTGTTAAATGAGCAGTTCCTC.

This clonotype has just a few counts. One base away lies a much larger clone, so this may be a sequencing read error. The chain combines TRBV20-1 with TRBJ2-5, with TRBD1 matching 8 bases. Germline V gene lookup returns CDR1 DFQATT and CDR2 SNEGSKA (reference sequence). This CDR3 contains 13 residues. CDR3 coding DNA: TGCAGTGCTTGGACAGGGCTGAAAGAGACCCAGTCCTTC. The encoded protein is CSAWTGLKETQSF.

This clonotype was found many times. The V and J genes are TRBV28 and TRBJ2-1; 15 nucleotides match TRBD2. The length of the CDR3 is 20 residues. V dropped 6 bases and J dropped 5; count of bases not matched to a gene: 17. CDR1 is MDHEN and CDR2 is SYDVKM in the germline V gene. The CDR3 bases are TGTGCCAGCAGCCCGGGACTAGCGGGGGGCAAAGAGGCCCTCGACAATGAGCAGTTCTTC. This sequence encodes CASSPGLAGGKEALDNEQFF.

The chain's CDR3 is CASSFLSGGLDEKLFF. The CDR3 bases are TGCGCCAGCAGCTTTTTATCGGGGGGTTTGGATGAAAAACTGTTTTTT. The V and J genes are TRBV5-1 and TRBJ1-4; possible D gene TRBD1, 5 bases. Trimming pared 2 bases from V and 6 bases from J, leaving 17 bases between. This CDR3 comprises 16 residues. CDR1 and CDR2 (germline): SGHRS, YFSETQ.

This clonotype was observed at least ten times. The chain is built from TRBV18 and TRBJ2-5; D remains unclear. Germline CDR1 KGHSH, CDR2 LQKENI. The V and J ends lost 1 base and 6 bases respectively, with 9 bases between them. CDR3 length: 13 residues. The CDR3 bases are TGTGCCAGCTCACCACAAGGGTGGCAGACCCAGTACTTC. As protein: CASSPQGWQTQYF.

This clonotype was detected ten times or more. The rearrangement joins TRBV2 to TRBJ2-7; D may be TRBD1 (6 bases). V was pared by 4 bases and J by 7 bases, with 17 bases between. The germline CDR1 and CDR2 sequences are SNHLY and FYNNEI. This CDR3 has 14 amino acids. This CDR3 is CASSGYPRGGEQYF. DNA for the CDR3: TGTGCCAGCAGTGGATACCCCAGGGGTGGAGAGCAGTACTTC. The entire variable domain, with the rest obtained from reference TRBV2 and TRBJ2-7, is as follows: EPEVTQTPSHQVTQMGQEVILRCVPISNHLYFYWYRQILGQKVEFLVSFYNNEISEKSEIFDDQFSVERPDGSNFTLKIRSTKLEDSAMYFCASSGYPRGGEQYFGPGTRLTVT.

This clonotype was seen at least ten times. The chain links TRBV28 to TRBJ2-3; D is possibly TRBD2 (8 bases). The CDR3 extends over 16 amino acids. With 6 bases removed from V and 6 bases from J, the gap between germline ends came to 22 bases. Germline loops: CDR1 MDHEN, CDR2 SYDVKM. The CDR3 coding sequence is TGTGCCAGCAGCTTGGGCCTAGCGGGCAGGGGGGATACGCAGTATTTT. This encodes CASSLGLAGRGDTQYF.

This chain joins TRBV30 and TRBJ1-2; D call uncertain. Germline-derived CDR1 and CDR2 are GTSNPN and SVGIG (reference sequence). Trimming stripped 1 base from V and 1 base from J, with 10 bases between. The length of the CDR3 is 14 residues. The CDR3 protein is CAWSGAADNYGYTF. In DNA form, the CDR3 reads TGTGCCTGGAGTGGGGCGGCGGATAACTATGGCTACACCTTC.

This clonotype came up many times. The chain employs TRBV3-1 and TRBJ2-4, with D tentatively TRBD2 (5 bases). The CDR3 runs to 14 residues. The V end lost 4 bases, the J end lost 0 bases, and 7 bases lay between the germline ends. Germline V CDR1 and CDR2: LGHDT, YNNKEL (reference sequence). In DNA form, the CDR3 reads TGTGCCAGCAGCCGCGGACTAGCCAAAAACATTCAGTACTTC. This gives the protein CASSRGLAKNIQYF.

This clonotype was counted at least ten times. The chain joins TRBV12-3 or TRBV12-4 to TRBJ2-2; D perhaps matches TRBD2 (7 bases). This CDR3 has 16 residues. V lost 2 bases and J 3 bases, leaving 13 bases between the germline ends. Here the CDR3 DNA reads TGTGCCAGCAGTTTAAGGGGGGGAGCCCACACCGGGGAGCTGTTTTTT. Translating it yields CASSLRGGAHTGELFF.

This clonotype was observed at least ten times. The CDR3 reads CASSAGPLEKLFF. The CDR3 coding sequence is TGTGCCAGCAGTGCCGGGCCACTGGAAAAACTGTTTTTT. The rearrangement joins TRBV2 to TRBJ1-4; unclear D gene. V was cut by 4 bases and J by 8 bases, with 11 bases left in between. The CDR3 totals 13 residues. The germline V gene has CDR1 SNHLY and CDR2 FYNNEI.

This clonotype was counted between two and nine times. The chain links TRBV24-1 to TRBJ2-5; 7 nucleotides line up with TRBD1. The CDR3 covers 17 residues. The germline gives CDR1 KGHDR, CDR2 SFDVKD. V lost 5 bases and J lost 4; bases outside the gene matches: 15. CDR3: CATSVQGVGDGRETQYF. In DNA, the CDR3 is TGTGCCACCAGTGTCCAGGGGGTGGGGGATGGACGAGAGACCCAGTACTTC.

With respect to this clonotype: This could be a read error, since a much larger clone is one nucleotide away. Since the CDR3 does not end with the conserved phenylalanine or tryptophan, this likely comes from a read error. This chain uses TRBV11-3 with TRBJ2-1, with TRBD1 matching 7 bases. Per germline, CDR1 SGHNT and CDR2 YENEEA. The CDR3 extends over 15 amino acids. The V and J ends lost 5 bases and 2 bases, in that order; junction bases with no gene match: 6. Here the CDR3 reads CASSLDRAAYNEQFS. CDR3 in DNA: TGTGCCAGCAGCCTTGACAGGGCCGCCTACAATGAGCAGTTCTCC.